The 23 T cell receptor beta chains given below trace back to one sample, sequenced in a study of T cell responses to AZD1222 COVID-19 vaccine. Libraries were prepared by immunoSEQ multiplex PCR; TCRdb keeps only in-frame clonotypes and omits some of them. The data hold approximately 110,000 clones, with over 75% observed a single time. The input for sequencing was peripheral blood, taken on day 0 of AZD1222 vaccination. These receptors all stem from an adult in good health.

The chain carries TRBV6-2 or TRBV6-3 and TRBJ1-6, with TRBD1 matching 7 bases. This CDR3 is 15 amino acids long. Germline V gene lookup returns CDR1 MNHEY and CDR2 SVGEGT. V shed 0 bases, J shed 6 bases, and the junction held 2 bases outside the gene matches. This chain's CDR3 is CASSYSSGGNSPLHF. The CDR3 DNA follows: TGTGCCAGCAGTTACTCCTCAGGGGGTAATTCACCCCTCCACTTT.

As DNA, the CDR3 is TGCGCCAGCAGCCCCCGGGGCCCTCCGGCGCGAGAGACCCAGTACTTC. Translation: CASSPRGPPARETQYF. The chain recombines TRBV5-1 with TRBJ2-5, with D perhaps matching TRBD1 or TRBD2 (5 bases each). V was shortened by 4 bases and J by 4 bases, with 20 bases between the two germline ends. CDR1 and CDR2 from the germline V gene are SGHRS and YFSETQ. The CDR3 is 16 amino acids.

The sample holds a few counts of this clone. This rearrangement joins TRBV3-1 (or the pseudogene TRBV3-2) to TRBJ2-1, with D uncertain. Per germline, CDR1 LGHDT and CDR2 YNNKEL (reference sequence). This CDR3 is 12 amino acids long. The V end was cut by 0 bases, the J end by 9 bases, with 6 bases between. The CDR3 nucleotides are TGTGCCAGCAGCCAAGATCTTGGTGAGCAGTTCTTC. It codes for CASSQDLGEQFF.

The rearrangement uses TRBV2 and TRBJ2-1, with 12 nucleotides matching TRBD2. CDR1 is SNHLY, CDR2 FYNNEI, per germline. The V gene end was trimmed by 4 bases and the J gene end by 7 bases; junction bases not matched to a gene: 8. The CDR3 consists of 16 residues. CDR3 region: CASSVGALAGGNEQFF. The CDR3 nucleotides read TGTGCCAGCAGTGTAGGCGCCCTAGCGGGGGGGAATGAGCAGTTCTTC.

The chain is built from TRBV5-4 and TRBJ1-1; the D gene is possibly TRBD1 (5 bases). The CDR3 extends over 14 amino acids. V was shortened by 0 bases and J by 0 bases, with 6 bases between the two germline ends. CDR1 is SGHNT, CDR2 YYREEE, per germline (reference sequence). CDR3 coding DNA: TGTGCCAGCAGCTTGGGGGGGGTGAACACTGAAGCTTTCTTT. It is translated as CASSLGGVNTEAFF.

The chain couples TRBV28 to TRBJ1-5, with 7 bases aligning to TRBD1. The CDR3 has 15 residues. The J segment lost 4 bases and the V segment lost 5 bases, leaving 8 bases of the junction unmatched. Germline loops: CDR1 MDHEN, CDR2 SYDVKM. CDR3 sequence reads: CASSPGTVINQPQHF. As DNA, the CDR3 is TGTGCCAGCAGTCCTGGGACAGTAATTAATCAGCCCCAGCATTTT. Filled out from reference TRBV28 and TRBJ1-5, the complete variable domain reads DVKVTQSSRYLVKRTGEKVFLECVQDMDHENMFWYRQDPGLGLRLIYFSYDVKMKEKGDIPEGYSVSREKKERFSLILESASTNQTSMYLCASSPGTVINQPQHFGDGTRLSIL.

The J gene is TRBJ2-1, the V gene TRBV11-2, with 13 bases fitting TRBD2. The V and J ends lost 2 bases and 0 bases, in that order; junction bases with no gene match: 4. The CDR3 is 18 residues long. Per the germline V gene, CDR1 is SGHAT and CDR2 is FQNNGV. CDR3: CASSLWGLAGSSYNEQFF. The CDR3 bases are TGTGCCAGCAGCTTATGGGGACTAGCGGGGAGCTCCTACAATGAGCAGTTCTTC.

This CDR3 is CASTQTVYNSPLHF. The CDR3 DNA reads as TGTGCCAGCACCCAGACAGTCTATAATTCACCCCTCCACTTT. The V and J genes are TRBV2 and TRBJ1-6; D is possibly TRBD1 (5 bases). The length of the CDR3 is 14 residues. Germline CDR1 is SNHLY and CDR2 is FYNNEI. Trimming took off 7 bases at V and 3 bases at J, with 10 bases between the two ends.

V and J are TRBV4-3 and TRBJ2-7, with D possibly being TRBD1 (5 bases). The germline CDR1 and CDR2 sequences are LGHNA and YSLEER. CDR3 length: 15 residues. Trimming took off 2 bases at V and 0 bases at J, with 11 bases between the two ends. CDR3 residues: CASSQFETASYEQYF. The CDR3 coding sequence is TGCGCCAGCAGCCAATTCGAGACAGCCTCCTACGAGCAGTACTTC.

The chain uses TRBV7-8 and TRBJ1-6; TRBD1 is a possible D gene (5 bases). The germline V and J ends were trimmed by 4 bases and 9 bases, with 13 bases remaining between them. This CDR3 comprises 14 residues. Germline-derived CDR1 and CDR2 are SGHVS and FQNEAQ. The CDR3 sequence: CASSSRVAGSPLHF. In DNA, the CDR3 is TGTGCCAGCAGCTCCAGGGTGGCGGGTTCACCCCTCCACTTT.

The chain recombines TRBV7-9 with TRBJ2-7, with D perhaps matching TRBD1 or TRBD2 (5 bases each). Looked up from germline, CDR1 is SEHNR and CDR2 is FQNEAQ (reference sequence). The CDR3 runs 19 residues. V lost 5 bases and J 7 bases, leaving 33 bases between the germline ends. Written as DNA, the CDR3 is TGTGCCAGCAGCCTTAATACCTTTTCCCGGGACCCACCCATGGGGGAGCAGTACTTC. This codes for CASSLNTFSRDPPMGEQYF.

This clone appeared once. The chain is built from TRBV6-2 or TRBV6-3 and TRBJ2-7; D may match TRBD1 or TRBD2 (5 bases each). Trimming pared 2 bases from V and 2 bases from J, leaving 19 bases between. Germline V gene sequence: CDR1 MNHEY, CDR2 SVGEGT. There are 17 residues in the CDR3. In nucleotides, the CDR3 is TGTGCCAGCAGTTACGGGTGGGACGAACTCTCTACCTACGAGCAGTACTTC. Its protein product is CASSYGWDELSTYEQYF.

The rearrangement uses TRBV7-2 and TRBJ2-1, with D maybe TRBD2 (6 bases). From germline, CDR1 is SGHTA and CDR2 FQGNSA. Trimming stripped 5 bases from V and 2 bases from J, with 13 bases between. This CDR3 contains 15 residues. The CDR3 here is CASSPTRDAYNEQFF. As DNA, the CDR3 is TGTGCCAGCAGCCCGACTAGGGACGCCTACAATGAGCAGTTCTTC.

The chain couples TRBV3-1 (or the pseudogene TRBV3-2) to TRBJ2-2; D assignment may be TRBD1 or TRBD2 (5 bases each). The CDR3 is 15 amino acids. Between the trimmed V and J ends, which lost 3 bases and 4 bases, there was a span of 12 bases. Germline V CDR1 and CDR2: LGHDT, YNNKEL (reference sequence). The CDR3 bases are TGTGCCAGCAGCCATGGGGGTGGTGGCACCGGGGAGCTGTTTTTT. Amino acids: CASSHGGGGTGELFF.

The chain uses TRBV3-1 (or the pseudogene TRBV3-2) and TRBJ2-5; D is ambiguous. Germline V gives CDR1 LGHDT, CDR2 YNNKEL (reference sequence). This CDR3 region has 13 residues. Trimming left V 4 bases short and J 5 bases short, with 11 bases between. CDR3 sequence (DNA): TGTGCCAGCAGCCCCCCGGGCGTCGAGACCCAGTACTTC. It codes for CASSPPGVETQYF.

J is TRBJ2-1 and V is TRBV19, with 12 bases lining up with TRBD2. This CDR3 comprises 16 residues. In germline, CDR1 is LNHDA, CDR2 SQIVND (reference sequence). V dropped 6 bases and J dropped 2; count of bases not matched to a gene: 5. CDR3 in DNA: TGTGCCAGTAGGACTAGCGGGGGAGTCACCTACAATGAGCAGTTCTTC. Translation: CASRTSGGVTYNEQFF.

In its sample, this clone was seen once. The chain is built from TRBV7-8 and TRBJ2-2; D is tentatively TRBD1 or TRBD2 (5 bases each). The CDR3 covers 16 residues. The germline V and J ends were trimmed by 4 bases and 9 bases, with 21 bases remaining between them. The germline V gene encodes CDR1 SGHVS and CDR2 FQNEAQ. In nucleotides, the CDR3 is TGTGCCAGCAGCTCGTTAAACCGGGGCCTGGGAAGGGAGCTGTTTTTT. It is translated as CASSSLNRGLGRELFF. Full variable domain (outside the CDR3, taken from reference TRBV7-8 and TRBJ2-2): GAGVSQSPRYKVAKRGQDVALRCDPISGHVSLFWYQQALGQGPEFLTYFQNEAQLDKSGLPSDRFFAERPEGSVSTLKIQRTQQEDSAVYLCASSSLNRGLGRELFFGEGSRLTVL.

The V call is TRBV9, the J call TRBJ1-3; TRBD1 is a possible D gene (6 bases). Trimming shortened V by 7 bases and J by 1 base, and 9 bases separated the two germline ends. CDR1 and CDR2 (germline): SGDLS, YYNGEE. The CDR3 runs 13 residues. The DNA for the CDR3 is TGTGCCAGCGGGGGGCAATCTGGAAACACCATATATTTT. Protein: CASGGQSGNTIYF.

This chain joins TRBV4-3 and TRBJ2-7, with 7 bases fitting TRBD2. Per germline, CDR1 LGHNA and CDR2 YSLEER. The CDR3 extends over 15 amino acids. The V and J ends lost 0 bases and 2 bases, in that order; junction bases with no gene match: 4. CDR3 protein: CASSQETGGAYEQYF. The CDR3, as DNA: TGCGCCAGCAGCCAAGAAACGGGGGGAGCCTACGAGCAGTACTTC.

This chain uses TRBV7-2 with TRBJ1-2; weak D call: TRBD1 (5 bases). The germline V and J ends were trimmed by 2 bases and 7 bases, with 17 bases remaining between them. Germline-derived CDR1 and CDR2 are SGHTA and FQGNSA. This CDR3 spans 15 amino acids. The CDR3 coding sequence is TGTGCCAGCAGCTTAACCCGGGGGGATATCGGTGGCTACACCTTC. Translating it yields CASSLTRGDIGGYTF.

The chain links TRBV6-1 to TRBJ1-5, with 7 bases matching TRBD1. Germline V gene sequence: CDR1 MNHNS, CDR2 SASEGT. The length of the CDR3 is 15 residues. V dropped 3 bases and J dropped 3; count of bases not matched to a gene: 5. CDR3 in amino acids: CASSESQGPNQPQHF. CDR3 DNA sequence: TGTGCCAGCAGTGAGTCACAGGGGCCCAATCAGCCCCAGCATTTT.

The CDR3 DNA follows: TGTGCCAGCAGTTTGCGACAGAGCTCACCCCTCCACTTT. Protein product: CASSLRQSSPLHF. The chain recombines TRBV28 with TRBJ1-6, with D possibly TRBD1 on 5 matching bases. Trimming cost V 3 bases and J 10 bases, with 10 bases left between them. The CDR3 is 13 residues long. Germline V lookup: CDR1 MDHEN, CDR2 SYDVKM. Together with reference TRBV28 and TRBJ1-6, the CDR3 gives the full variable domain: DVKVTQSSRYLVKRTGEKVFLECVQDMDHENMFWYRQDPGLGLRLIYFSYDVKMKEKGDIPEGYSVSREKKERFSLILESASTNQTSMYLCASSLRQSSPLHFGNGTRLTVT.

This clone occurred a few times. The CDR3 DNA reads as TGTGCCAGCAGTCGCCAGGCTAGGGAGGGAAGCAATCAGCCCCAGCATTTT. Protein product: CASSRQAREGSNQPQHF. The chain carries TRBV6-6 and TRBJ1-5; D is undetermined. The CDR3 length is 17 residues. From germline, CDR1 is MNHNY and CDR2 SVGAGI (reference sequence). V gave up 5 bases and J gave up 1 base, with 18 bases separating them.